What follows are 30 T cell receptor beta chains derived from one specimen sequenced in a study of patients and donors after allogeneic stem cell transplantation (dated by TCRdb to 2018 to 2021). The library was produced with RT-PCR. The instrument given in TCRdb is NextSeq 550. Using fastp trimming at Q25 and MiXCR clonotype assembly, TCRdb reanalyzed the public sequencing data and kept in-frame beta chains. Rows with one shared CDR3 protein collapse into an entry with the most common genes and DNA. The sample yields more than 850,000 distinct CDR3 sequences; roughly 17% were counted once. Roughly 6% of the sample goes to the ten largest clones. Sequenced input: blood, either unsorted or a sorted T cell fraction (not recorded which). All receptors come from a human donor who was either an allogeneic HSCT recipient or a stem cell or donor lymphocyte infusion donor (not recorded which). It is not recorded whose cells these are; they may come from a transplant donor.

This clonotype was counted between two and nine times. The J gene is TRBJ1-5, the V gene TRBV7-8; TRBD1 might be the D (5 bases). The germline V gene encodes CDR1 SGHVS and CDR2 FQNEAQ. V was clipped by 1 base and J by 7 bases, with 11 bases between them. This CDR3 is 14 amino acids long. CDR3 sequence (DNA): TGTGCCAGCAGCTTAGGGGAAGGGGTGCAGCCCCAGCATTTT. Its translation: CASSLGEGVQPQHF.

A few counts support this clonotype. The CDR3 coding sequence is TGTGCCAGCAGTATCCCTACCGGGACACCCGGGGAGCCCCAGCATTTT. Translating it yields CASSIPTGTPGEPQHF. The chain has TRBV5-5 and TRBJ1-5, with D tentatively TRBD1 (6 bases). With 5 bases removed from V and 8 bases from J, the gap between germline ends came to 23 bases. The CDR3 extends over 16 amino acids. Germline V gene data show CDR1 as SGHKS and CDR2 as YYEKEE (reference sequence).

The rearrangement links TRBV29-1 to TRBJ1-2; D gene uncertain. The CDR3 has 11 amino acids. In germline, CDR1 is SQVTM, CDR2 ANQGSEA. Deletions cut 5 bases from V and 1 base from J, with 5 bases between. CDR3 coding DNA: TGCAGCGTTCGTTTTAACTATGGCTACACCTTC. Translation gives CSVRFNYGYTF.

The chain recombines TRBV12-3 or TRBV12-4 with TRBJ1-6, with TRBD1 as a possible D gene (5 bases). Between the trimmed V and J ends, which lost 2 bases and 9 bases, there was a span of 17 bases. This CDR3 contains 16 residues. The CDR3 here is CASSLRHSERGSPLHF. CDR3 nucleotide sequence: TGTGCCAGCAGTTTAAGGCATTCCGAAAGGGGTTCACCCCTCCACTTT.

This clonotype turned up a few times. In nucleotides, the CDR3 is TGCAGTGCTAGAGATAACAGGGGGAATCCGACCGGGGAGCTGTTTTTT. This gives the protein CSARDNRGNPTGELFF. V gene TRBV20-1 combines with J gene TRBJ2-2; 8 positions match TRBD1. In germline, CDR1 is DFQATT, CDR2 SNEGSKA (reference sequence). The ends lost 0 bases at V and 5 bases at J; junction bases unmatched: 8. The length of the CDR3 is 16 residues.

This clonotype was counted between two and nine times. The rearrangement joins TRBV4-3 to TRBJ2-1; 7 bases agree with TRBD2. V gave up 0 bases and J gave up 6 bases; unmatched junction bases: 8. The CDR3 contains 16 residues. Germline loops: CDR1 LGHNA, CDR2 YSLEER. The CDR3 loop is CASSQDASGIFNEQFF. CDR3 in DNA: TGCGCCAGCAGCCAAGATGCTAGCGGAATCTTCAATGAGCAGTTCTTC.

The chain is built from TRBV16 and TRBJ1-2; D unresolved. Germline V gene lookup returns CDR1 KGHSY and CDR2 FQNENV. Trimming shortened V by 8 bases and J by 6 bases, and 13 bases separated the two germline ends. The CDR3 is 12 residues long. CDR3 region: CASGRDPDGYTF. Here the CDR3 DNA reads TGTGCCAGCGGTCGTGACCCCGATGGCTACACCTTC.

This clonotype came up a few times. The chain has TRBV9 and TRBJ2-2, with 10 bases aligning to TRBD1. Germline CDR1 reads SGDLS; CDR2 reads YYNGEE. The CDR3 runs 12 residues. J gave up 6 bases and V 7 bases, and 0 bases lay outside the gene matches. The CDR3 loop is CASGTGAGELFF. CDR3 coding DNA: TGTGCCAGCGGGACAGGGGCCGGGGAGCTGTTTTTT.

This clonotype was found many times. The rearrangement uses TRBV27 and TRBJ1-2, with 9 bases identical to TRBD1. V was clipped by 10 bases and J by 4 bases; unmatched bases: 10. Per germline, CDR1 MNHEY and CDR2 SMNVEV (reference sequence). This CDR3 spans 14 amino acids. The CDR3 region has the DNA TGTGCCACCGGACAGGGGAGAGGGGGCTATGGCTACACCTTC. Amino acids: CATGQGRGGYGYTF.

The chain combines TRBV7-6 with TRBJ2-3, with 7 bases identical to TRBD1. V dropped 4 bases and J dropped 4; count of bases not matched to a gene: 11. The CDR3 spans 16 residues. Germline CDR1 SGHVS, CDR2 FNYEAQ. The CDR3: CASSSIAWDSPDTQYF. CDR3 bases: TGTGCCAGCAGCTCAATCGCCTGGGACAGTCCAGATACGCAGTATTTT. Full variable domain (missing parts from reference TRBV7-6 and TRBJ2-3): GAGVSQSPRYKVTKRGQDVALRCDPISGHVSLYWYRQALGQGPEFLTYFNYEAQQDKSGLPNDRFSAERPEGSISTLTIQRTEQRDSAMYRCASSSIAWDSPDTQYFGPGTRLTVL.

This clonotype has more than one count but fewer than ten. The rearrangement joins TRBV24-1 to TRBJ1-1; D unresolved. The CDR3 has 12 amino acids. Germline V gene lookup returns CDR1 KGHDR and CDR2 SFDVKD. Deletions cut 12 bases from V and 0 bases from J, with 10 bases between. CDR3 residues: CAAGRLNTEAFF. In nucleotides, the CDR3 is TGTGCCGCCGGACGGCTGAACACTGAAGCTTTCTTT.

The chain carries TRBV20-1 and TRBJ1-2; D is ambiguous. V shed 3 bases and J shed 0 bases, with 8 bases lying between them. The CDR3 runs 13 residues. The germline gives CDR1 DFQATT, CDR2 SNEGSKA (reference sequence). This CDR3 reads CSARPLANYGYTF. CDR3 DNA sequence: TGCAGTGCTAGGCCGTTAGCTAACTATGGCTACACCTTC.

This clonotype was seen only a few times. The V and J genes are TRBV12-5 and TRBJ2-2; D gene uncertain. The CDR3 totals 12 residues. The germline CDR1 and CDR2 sequences are LGHNT and FRNRAP. V lost 8 bases, J lost 3 bases, and 7 bases lay in between. The chain's CDR3 is CASLADTGELFF. In DNA form, the CDR3 reads TGTGCTAGTTTGGCGGACACCGGGGAGCTGTTTTTT.

This clonotype appeared a few times. The V gene is TRBV12-3 or TRBV12-4, the J gene TRBJ2-1, with D uncertain. V gave up 5 bases and J gave up 0 bases, with 11 bases separating them. This CDR3 has 15 residues. CDR3 sequence: CASSATTSSYNEQFF. The CDR3 nucleotides read TGTGCCAGCAGTGCAACGACGAGCTCCTACAATGAGCAGTTCTTC.

This clonotype was recorded many times. The rearrangement uses TRBV29-1 and TRBJ1-1, with 9 bases identical to TRBD1. With 6 bases clipped from V and 4 bases from J, the junction kept 9 bases outside the gene matches. The CDR3 runs 14 residues. Per the germline V gene, CDR1 is SQVTM and CDR2 is ANQGSEA. The CDR3 coding sequence is TGCAGCGTCGCGGCCGGGACAGGGTTCACTGAAGCTTTCTTT. This translates into CSVAAGTGFTEAFF.

This rearrangement joins TRBV3-1 to TRBJ1-6; D may be TRBD1 (6 bases). The CDR3 is 15 residues long. Germline V gene data show CDR1 as LGHDT and CDR2 as YNNKEL (reference sequence). Deletions cut 4 bases from V and 9 bases from J, with 16 bases between. The CDR3 sequence is CASSPKGGRGSPLHF. The CDR3 DNA reads as TGTGCCAGCAGCCCCAAGGGGGGTAGAGGTTCACCCCTCCACTTT.

This rearrangement joins TRBV20-1 to TRBJ1-2; D might be TRBD1 (6 bases). The CDR3 is made up of 14 amino acids. Per germline, CDR1 DFQATT and CDR2 SNEGSKA (reference sequence). V dropped 3 bases and J dropped 3 bases, with 14 bases sitting between them. This CDR3 is CSASFGGADYGYTF. The CDR3 DNA is TGCAGTGCTAGCTTCGGGGGCGCCGACTATGGCTACACCTTC.

This clonotype was counted a few times. This chain joins TRBV2 and TRBJ2-7; TRBD1 aligns across 8 bases. The germline V gene has CDR1 SNHLY and CDR2 FYNNEI. J lost 7 bases, V lost 5 bases, and 13 bases had no gene match. This CDR3 is built from 15 residues. The CDR3 bases are TGTGCCAGCAGTCCCTCCGGACAGGGCTGGGGGGAGCAGTACTTC. Amino acids: CASSPSGQGWGEQYF.

The J gene is TRBJ2-3, the V gene TRBV12-3 or TRBV12-4, with TRBD1 matching 7 bases. J lost 2 bases, V lost 6 bases, and 8 bases had no gene match. This CDR3 spans 15 amino acids. The CDR3 here is CASRKTGYATDTQYF. For the CDR3, the DNA is TGTGCCAGCAGGAAGACAGGGTACGCCACAGATACGCAGTATTTT.

This clonotype was detected only once. The chain combines TRBV7-6 with TRBJ2-7, with a possible D match to TRBD2 (6 bases). The germline V gene encodes CDR1 SGHVS and CDR2 FNYEAQ. The CDR3 is 13 amino acids. Trimming removed 5 bases from V and 7 bases from J, with 15 bases in between. The chain's CDR3 is CASSPQIGGEQYF. CDR3 DNA sequence: TGTGCCAGCAGCCCCCAAATAGGAGGGGAGCAGTACTTC.

This chain connects TRBV29-1 to TRBJ1-1; a weak D match, TRBD1 (5 bases). The CDR3 runs 15 residues. Germline V gene lookup returns CDR1 SQVTM and CDR2 ANQGSEA. V lost 0 bases, J lost 3 bases, and 14 bases lay in between. CDR3 nucleotide sequence: TGCAGCGTTGAAGACCGACGAAAGGGGTACACTGAAGCTTTCTTT. Amino acids: CSVEDRRKGYTEAFF.

In its sample, this clonotype was seen a few times. The chain recombines TRBV6-5 with TRBJ1-1, with D maybe TRBD1 (5 bases). The V end lost 2 bases, the J end lost 3 bases, and 10 bases lay between the germline ends. From germline, CDR1 is MNHEY and CDR2 SVGAGI. The CDR3 consists of 14 residues. The CDR3 DNA follows: TGTGCCAGCAGTTACGATCCAGGGTACACTGAAGCTTTCTTT. Translation: CASSYDPGYTEAFF.

This clonotype came up a few times. V is TRBV11-2 and J is TRBJ2-1; TRBD2 is a possible D gene (5 bases). The germline V and J ends were trimmed by 8 bases and 3 bases, with 17 bases remaining between them. This CDR3 is 15 amino acids long. Germline loops: CDR1 SGHAT, CDR2 FQNNGV. In DNA form, the CDR3 reads TGTGCCAGCCGAAAGATGGGAGTTGACTACAATGAGCAGTTCTTC. It is translated as CASRKMGVDYNEQFF.

V and J are TRBV5-5 and TRBJ2-6; D possibly uses TRBD1 or TRBD2 (6 bases each). The CDR3 spans 18 residues. Trimming shortened V by 0 bases and J by 0 bases, and 13 bases separated the two germline ends. Germline V lookup: CDR1 SGHKS, CDR2 YYEKEE (reference sequence). The CDR3 DNA reads as TGTGCCAGCAGCTTGGTCCCGGGGGCGGACTCTGGGGCCAACGTCCTGACTTTC. This gives the protein CASSLVPGADSGANVLTF.

This clonotype was found a few times. The chain uses TRBV5-1 and TRBJ2-7; possible D gene TRBD2, 6 bases. The germline V and J ends were trimmed by 4 bases and 6 bases, with 17 bases remaining between them. The germline gives CDR1 SGHRS, CDR2 YFSETQ. This CDR3 region has 14 residues. Here the CDR3 reads CASSPGAPSSEQYF. Here the CDR3 DNA reads TGCGCCAGCAGCCCGGGAGCTCCTTCGAGCGAGCAGTACTTC.

This clonotype was recorded a few times. The chain joins TRBV19 to TRBJ1-1; D not certain. The V gene's germline CDR1 is LNHDA and CDR2 SQIVND (reference sequence). V was cut by 9 bases and J by 6 bases, with 20 bases left in between. CDR3 length equals 14 residues. CDR3 bases: TGTGCCAGCCGAATCGAGAGACCGCGAGCTGAAGCTTTCTTT. Residues: CASRIERPRAEAFF.

In this sample, this clonotype turned up a few times. V gene TRBV12-3 or TRBV12-4 combines with J gene TRBJ2-7, with 8 bases aligning to TRBD2. The junction had 10 bases not matched to a gene; V was cut back by 6 bases and J by 3 bases. This CDR3 has 15 amino acids. In DNA form, the CDR3 reads TGTGCCAGCAGGTCAGACCTCCGGGGGGGCTACGAGCAGTACTTC. Translating gives CASRSDLRGGYEQYF.

This clonotype showed up just a few times. CDR3 loop: CSVEPYEGAAFF. The CDR3, as DNA: TGCAGCGTTGAACCTTATGAGGGGGCAGCTTTCTTT. The chain recombines TRBV29-1 with TRBJ1-1, with TRBD1 matching 7 bases. Looked up from germline, CDR1 is SQVTM and CDR2 is ANQGSEA. The CDR3 consists of 12 residues. J gave up 10 bases and V 2 bases, and 7 bases lay outside the gene matches. Full variable domain (remainder filled in from reference TRBV29-1 and TRBJ1-1): SAVISQKPSRDICQRGTSLTIQCQVDSQVTMMFWYRQQPGQSLTLIATANQGSEATYESGFVIDKFPISRPNLTFSTLTVSNMSPEDSSIYLCSVEPYEGAAFFGQGTRLTVV.

The V call is TRBV2, the J call TRBJ1-1; D uncertain. Germline loops: CDR1 SNHLY, CDR2 FYNNEI. The CDR3 runs 12 residues. V was pared by 3 bases and J by 6 bases, with 8 bases between. The CDR3 DNA is TGTGCCAGCAGTGATGGACGGGCTGAAGCTTTCTTT. It is translated as CASSDGRAEAFF.

Only a few counts were recorded for this clonotype. The chain is built from TRBV29-1 and TRBJ2-1; 9 bases line up with TRBD2. Germline CDR1 reads SQVTM; CDR2 reads ANQGSEA. V lost 4 bases and J lost 4; bases outside the gene matches: 14. The CDR3 length is 17 residues. CDR3 region: CSVAGGRSGRIYNEQFF. The CDR3 bases are TGCAGCGTTGCGGGGGGTCGGAGCGGGAGGATTTACAATGAGCAGTTCTTC.